The 15 T cell receptor beta chains below were found in one sample sequenced in a study of cytomegalovirus exposure and HLA in healthy donors. PCR amplification relied on 60 Vbeta primers (plus 13 Jbeta primers). The assay was immunoSEQ multiplex PCR, and TCRdb's table has in-frame clones only and misses some. Seen here are 150,000 to 200,000 clones, about 73% observed once, and the top ten hold approximately 13%. Sequencing was performed on PBMCs. The receptors originated from a woman in her forties or fifties in good health and CMV-seropositive.

The V call is TRBV4-1, the J call TRBJ2-3; TRBD1 might be the D (6 bases). The CDR3 sequence is 16 residues long. CDR1 is MGHRA and CDR2 is YSYEKL in the germline V gene. V was cut by 0 bases and J by 1 base, with 11 bases left in between. The CDR3 nucleotides read TGCGCCAGCAGCCAAGATCAGGGGATGGGCACAGATACGCAGTATTTT. This translates into CASSQDQGMGTDTQYF.

Only one count was recorded for this clone. The V and J genes are TRBV7-8 and TRBJ2-6; 12 nucleotides match TRBD1. Unmatched junction bases numbered 12, after V lost 7 bases and J lost 2 bases. The CDR3 contains 19 residues. Germline V gives CDR1 SGHVS, CDR2 FQNEAQ. The CDR3 spells CASTIIMGQGATGANVLTF. Written as DNA, the CDR3 is TGTGCCAGCACCATTATTATGGGACAGGGGGCGACTGGGGCCAACGTCCTGACTTTC. The whole variable domain, remainder taken from reference TRBV7-8 and TRBJ2-6, is GAGVSQSPRYKVAKRGQDVALRCDPISGHVSLFWYQQALGQGPEFLTYFQNEAQLDKSGLPSDRFFAERPEGSVSTLKIQRTQQEDSAVYLCASTIIMGQGATGANVLTFGAGSRLTVL.

The chain joins TRBV2 to TRBJ2-1; D might be TRBD2 (5 bases). Trimming took 7 bases from V and 0 from J, leaving 13 bases between them. The germline V gene has CDR1 SNHLY and CDR2 FYNNEI. The CDR3 runs to 15 residues. CDR3 residues: CASNVAGSSYNEQFF. CDR3 in DNA: TGTGCCAGCAATGTGGCTGGGAGCTCCTACAATGAGCAGTTCTTC.

The V call is TRBV9, the J call TRBJ2-3; tentative D call: TRBD2 (6 bases). The CDR3 consists of 15 residues. V lost 3 bases, J lost 0 bases, and 11 bases lay in between. The germline gives CDR1 SGDLS, CDR2 YYNGEE. CDR3 in amino acids: CASSAGGYSTDTQYF. The CDR3 DNA sequence: TGTGCCAGCAGCGCCGGGGGTTACAGCACAGATACGCAGTATTTT. The variable domain in full, with the rest retrieved from reference TRBV9 and TRBJ2-3, is DSGVTQTPKHLITATGQRVTLRCSPRSGDLSVYWYQQSLDQGLQFLIQYYNGEERAKGNILERFSAQQFPDLHSELNLSSLELGDSALYFCASSAGGYSTDTQYFGPGTRLTVL.

V and J are TRBV5-6 and TRBJ2-3, with a possible D match to TRBD1 (6 bases). Germline V gene lookup returns CDR1 SGHDT and CDR2 YYEEEE. V lost 4 bases to trimming and J lost 5 bases, with 14 bases between them. The CDR3 is 14 residues long. Here the CDR3 reads CASSPGTRRDTQYF. CDR3 nucleotide sequence: TGTGCCAGCAGCCCCGGGACACGACGAGATACGCAGTATTTT.

The chain joins TRBV2 to TRBJ1-1; 10 bases are a match to TRBD1. Germline V CDR1 and CDR2: SNHLY, FYNNEI. V shed 7 bases, J shed 3 bases, and the junction held 5 bases outside the gene matches. The CDR3 runs 14 residues. The DNA of the CDR3 is TGTGCCAGCAACAGGGGACAGGGGTACACTGAAGCTTTCTTT. Translating gives CASNRGQGYTEAFF.

The V and J genes are TRBV6-6 and TRBJ1-3; no reliable D call. Germline V gene sequence: CDR1 MNHNY, CDR2 SVGAGI (reference sequence). CDR3 length equals 13 residues. The germline V and J ends were trimmed by 9 bases and 0 bases, with 9 bases remaining between them. This CDR3 is CASEWSSGNTIYF. As DNA, the CDR3 is TGTGCCAGTGAGTGGAGCTCTGGAAACACCATATATTTT.

This chain links TRBV12-5 with TRBJ2-7; D might be TRBD2 (5 bases). V lost 7 bases to trimming and J lost 0 bases, with 10 bases between them. The CDR3 length is 13 residues. Per germline, CDR1 LGHNT and CDR2 FRNRAP. The CDR3 nucleotides are TGTGCTAGTGCTAGCATCCTCTCCTACGAGCAGTACTTC. Encoded protein: CASASILSYEQYF.

This clone appeared a few times. A read error may produce the germline difference seen at one junction end. The V call is TRBV25-1, the J call TRBJ2-1, with 11 nucleotides matching TRBD2. There are 14 residues in the CDR3. Germline V gives CDR1 MGHDK, CDR2 SYGVNS. CDR3 sequence (DNA): TGTGCCAGCAGACTAGCGGGGGCCTATAATGAGCAGTTCTTC. It is translated as CASRLAGAYNEQFF.

The V and J genes are TRBV11-2 and TRBJ2-2; TRBD2 is a possible D gene (7 bases). The V gene lost 1 base and the J gene lost 0 bases, with 12 bases spanning the gap. The CDR3 spans 17 residues. In germline, CDR1 is SGHAT, CDR2 FQNNGV. The CDR3 region has the DNA TGTGCCAGCAGCTTAGCACGCGGGGGCCCGAACACCGGGGAGCTGTTTTTT. Its translation: CASSLARGGPNTGELFF.

This chain links TRBV5-6 with TRBJ1-2; the match to TRBD1 covers 8 bases. CDR3 size: 15 residues. J lost 6 bases, V lost 2 bases, and 9 bases had no gene match. Per germline, CDR1 SGHDT and CDR2 YYEEEE. CDR3: CASSFRDRSWDGYTF. The DNA of the CDR3 is TGTGCCAGCAGCTTCCGGGACAGGAGTTGGGATGGCTACACCTTC.

A word on this clone: The identical CDR3 is also encoded by other nucleotide sequences in the sample. This chain connects TRBV7-6 to TRBJ1-1; no clear D. Germline V gene data show CDR1 as SGHVS and CDR2 as FNYEAQ. V lost 5 bases and J lost 0, with 10 bases in between. The CDR3 loop spans 14 amino acids. The CDR3: CASSSRGLNTEAFF. The CDR3 DNA is TGTGCCAGCAGCAGCCGAGGCCTGAACACTGAAGCTTTCTTT. The full variable domain, its missing parts supplied by reference TRBV7-6 and TRBJ1-1, is GAGVSQSPRYKVTKRGQDVALRCDPISGHVSLYWYRQALGQGPEFLTYFNYEAQQDKSGLPNDRFSAERPEGSISTLTIQRTEQRDSAMYRCASSSRGLNTEAFFGQGTRLTVV.

The rearrangement joins TRBV2 to TRBJ1-5; D is ambiguous. Trimming left V 5 bases short and J 8 bases short, with 13 bases between. The germline V gene encodes CDR1 SNHLY and CDR2 FYNNEI. This CDR3 comprises 13 residues. Written as DNA, the CDR3 is TGTGCCAGCAGTTTACCCCCCGGGAAGCCCCAGCATTTT. Residues: CASSLPPGKPQHF.

There are a few counts of this clone. The chain couples TRBV10-1 to TRBJ1-1, with a tentative D call TRBD1 (5 bases). This CDR3 is 15 amino acids long. The germline V and J ends were trimmed by 4 bases and 4 bases, with 16 bases remaining between them. CDR1 WNHNN and CDR2 SYGVQD come from the germline V gene (reference sequence). The CDR3 loop is CASSASFRGSTEAFF. The CDR3 DNA sequence: TGCGCCAGCAGTGCTAGTTTCCGGGGGAGCACTGAAGCTTTCTTT.

J is TRBJ2-5 and V is TRBV12-5, with TRBD2 matching over 10 bases. There are 16 residues in the CDR3. J gave up 7 bases and V 2 bases, and 10 bases lay outside the gene matches. Looked up from germline, CDR1 is LGHNT and CDR2 is FRNRAP. This CDR3 reads CASGLSSGGATSTQYF. As DNA, the CDR3 is TGTGCTAGTGGTTTGTCGAGCGGGGGGGCCACTTCGACCCAGTACTTC.